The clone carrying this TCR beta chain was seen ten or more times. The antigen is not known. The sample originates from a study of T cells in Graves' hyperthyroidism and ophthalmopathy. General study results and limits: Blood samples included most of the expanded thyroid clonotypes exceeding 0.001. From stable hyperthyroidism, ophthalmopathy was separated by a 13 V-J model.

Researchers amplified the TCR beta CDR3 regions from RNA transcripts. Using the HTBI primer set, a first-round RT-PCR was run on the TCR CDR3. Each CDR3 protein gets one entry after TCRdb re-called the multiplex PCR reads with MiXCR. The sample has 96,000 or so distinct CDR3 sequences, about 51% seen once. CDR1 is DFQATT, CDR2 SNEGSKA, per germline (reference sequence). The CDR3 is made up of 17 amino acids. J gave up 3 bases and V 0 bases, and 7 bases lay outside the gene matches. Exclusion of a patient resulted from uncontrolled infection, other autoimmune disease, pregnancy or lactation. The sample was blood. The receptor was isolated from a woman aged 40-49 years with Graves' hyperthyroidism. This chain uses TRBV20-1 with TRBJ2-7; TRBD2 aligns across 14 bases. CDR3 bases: TGCAGTGCTAGAGACCGGTGGGGGACTAGCGGGGGCTACGAGCAGTACTTC. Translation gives CSARDRWGTSGGYEQYF.